The subject of this entry is one TCR beta chain. Its target is not known. This specimen comes from a study of cytomegalovirus exposure and HLA in healthy donors. Study results and caveats: Later on, analysis showed that most CMV-associated TCR beta chains appeared to be HLA-restricted.

Both 60 Vbeta primers and 13 Jbeta primers went into the PCR. Assay used: immunoSEQ multiplex PCR; TCRdb lists only in-frame clones, some missing. The data contain approximately 160,000 clones, under 85% of them seen just once; the ten biggest clones take up 1.6%. The V gene's germline CDR1 is SGHRS and CDR2 YFSETQ. The V and J ends lost 1 base and 1 base, in that order; junction bases with no gene match: 4. CDR3 length equals 15 residues. This clonotype originated in a woman aged 30 to 39 in good health and CMV-seronegative. The chain has TRBV5-1 and TRBJ1-1, with 7 bases lining up with TRBD1. The sequenced material came from PBMCs. CDR3 DNA: TGCGCCAGCAGCTTGTGGACAGGTTCGAACACTGAAGCTTTCTTT. This codes for CASSLWTGSNTEAFF.